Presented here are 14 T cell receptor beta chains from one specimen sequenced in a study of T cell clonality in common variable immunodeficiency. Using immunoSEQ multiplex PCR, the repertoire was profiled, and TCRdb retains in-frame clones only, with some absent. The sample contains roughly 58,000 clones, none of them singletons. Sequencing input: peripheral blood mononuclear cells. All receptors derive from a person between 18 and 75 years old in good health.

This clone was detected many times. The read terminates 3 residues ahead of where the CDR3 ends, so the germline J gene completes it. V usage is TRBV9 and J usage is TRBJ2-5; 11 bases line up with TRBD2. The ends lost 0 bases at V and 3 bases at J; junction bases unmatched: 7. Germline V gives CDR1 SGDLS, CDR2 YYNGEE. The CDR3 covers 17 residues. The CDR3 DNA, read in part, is TGTGCCAGCAGCGTAGACGGCGCTAGCGGGGGGAAAGAGACC. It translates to CASSVDGASGGKET. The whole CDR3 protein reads CASSVDGASGGKETQYF. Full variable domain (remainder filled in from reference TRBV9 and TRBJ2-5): DSGVTQTPKHLITATGQRVTLRCSPRSGDLSVYWYQQSLDQGLQFLIQYYNGEERAKGNILERFSAQQFPDLHSELNLSSLELGDSALYFCASSVDGASGGKETQYFGPGTRLLVL.

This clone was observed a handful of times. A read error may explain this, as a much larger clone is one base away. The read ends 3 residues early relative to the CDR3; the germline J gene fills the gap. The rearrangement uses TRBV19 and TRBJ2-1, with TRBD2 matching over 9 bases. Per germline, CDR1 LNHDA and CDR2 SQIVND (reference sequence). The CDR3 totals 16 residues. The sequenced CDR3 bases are TGTGCCACTAGTGAGATGTATAGCGGGAGTTACAATGAG. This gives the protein CATSEMYSGSYNE. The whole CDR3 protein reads CATSEMYSGSYNEQFF.

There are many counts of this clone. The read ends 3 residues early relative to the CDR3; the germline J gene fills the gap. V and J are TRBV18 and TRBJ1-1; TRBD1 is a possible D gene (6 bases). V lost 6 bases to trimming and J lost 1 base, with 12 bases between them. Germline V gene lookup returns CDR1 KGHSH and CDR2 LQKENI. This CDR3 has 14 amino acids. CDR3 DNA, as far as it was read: TGTGCCAGCTCCTTGGGACAAGAGAACACTGAA. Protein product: CASSLGQENTE. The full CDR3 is CASSLGQENTEAFF.

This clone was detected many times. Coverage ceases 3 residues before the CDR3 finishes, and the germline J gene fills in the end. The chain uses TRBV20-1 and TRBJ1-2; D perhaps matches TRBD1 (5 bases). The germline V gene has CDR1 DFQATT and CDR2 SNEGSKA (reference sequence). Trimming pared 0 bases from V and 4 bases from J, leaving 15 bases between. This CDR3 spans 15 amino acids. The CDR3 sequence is CSAREGRGWSYGYTF. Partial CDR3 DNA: TGCAGTGCTAGAGAGGGAAGGGGCTGGAGCTATGGC.

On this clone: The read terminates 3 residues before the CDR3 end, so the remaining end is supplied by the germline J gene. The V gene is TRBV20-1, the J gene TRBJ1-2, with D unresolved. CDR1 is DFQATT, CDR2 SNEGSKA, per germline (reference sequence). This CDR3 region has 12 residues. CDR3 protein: CSAPSGVNEYTF. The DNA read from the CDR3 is TGCAGTGCTCCGAGCGGGGTGAATGAG.

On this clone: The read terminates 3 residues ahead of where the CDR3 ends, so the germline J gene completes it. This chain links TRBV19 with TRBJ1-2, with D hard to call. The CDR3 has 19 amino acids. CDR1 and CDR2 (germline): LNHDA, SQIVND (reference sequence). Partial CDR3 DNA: TGTGCCAGTAGTATAGATTTGGCAGGAATCGAACGGCGGGCAAACGGC. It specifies CASSIDLAGIERRANG. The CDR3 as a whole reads CASSIDLAGIERRANGYTF.

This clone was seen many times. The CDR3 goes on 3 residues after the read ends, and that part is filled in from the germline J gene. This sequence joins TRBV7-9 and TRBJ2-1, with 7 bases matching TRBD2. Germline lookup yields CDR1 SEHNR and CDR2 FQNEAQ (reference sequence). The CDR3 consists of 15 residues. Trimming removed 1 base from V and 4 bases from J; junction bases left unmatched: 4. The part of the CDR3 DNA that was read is TGTGCCAGCAGCTTAGACAGCGGGGCATACAATGAG. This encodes CASSLDSGAYNE. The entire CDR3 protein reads CASSLDSGAYNEQFF.

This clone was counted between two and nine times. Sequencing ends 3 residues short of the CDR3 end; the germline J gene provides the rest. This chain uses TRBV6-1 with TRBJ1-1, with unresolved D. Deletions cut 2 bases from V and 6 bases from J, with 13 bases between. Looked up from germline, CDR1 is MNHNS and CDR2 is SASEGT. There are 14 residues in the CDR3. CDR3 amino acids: CASSEKVGPAEAFF. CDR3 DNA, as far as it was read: TGTGCCAGCAGTGAAAAGGTAGGGCCCGCTGAA.

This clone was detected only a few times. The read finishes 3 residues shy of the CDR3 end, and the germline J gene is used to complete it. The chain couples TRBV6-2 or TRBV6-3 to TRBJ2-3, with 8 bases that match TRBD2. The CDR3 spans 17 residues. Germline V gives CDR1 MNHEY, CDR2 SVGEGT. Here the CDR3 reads CASSYSSQLAGQETQYF. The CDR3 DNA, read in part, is TGTGCCAGCAGTTACTCCTCTCAGCTAGCGGGCCAAGAGACG.

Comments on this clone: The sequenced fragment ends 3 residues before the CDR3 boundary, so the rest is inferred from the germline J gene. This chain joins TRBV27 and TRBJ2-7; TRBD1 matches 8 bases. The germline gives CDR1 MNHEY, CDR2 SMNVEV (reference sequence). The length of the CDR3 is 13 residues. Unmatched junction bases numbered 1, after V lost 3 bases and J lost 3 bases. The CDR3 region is CASSFGTGYEQYF. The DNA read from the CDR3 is TGTGCCAGCAGTTTTGGGACAGGCTACGAG.

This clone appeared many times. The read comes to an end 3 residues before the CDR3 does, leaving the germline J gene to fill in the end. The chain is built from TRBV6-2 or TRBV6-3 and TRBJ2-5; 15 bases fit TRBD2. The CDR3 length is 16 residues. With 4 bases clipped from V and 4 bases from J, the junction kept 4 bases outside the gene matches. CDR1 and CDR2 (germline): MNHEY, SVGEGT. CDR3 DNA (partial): TGTGCCAGCAGTTGGACTAGCGGGGGGGGGAGAGAGACC. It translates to CASSWTSGGGRET. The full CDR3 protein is CASSWTSGGGRETQYF.

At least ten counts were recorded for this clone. The CDR3 reads CSARDHRTSGGNEQFF. Incomplete CDR3 DNA: TGCAGTGCTAGAGATCATCGGACTAGCGGGGGCAATGAG. The chain couples TRBV20-1 to TRBJ2-1, with 13 nucleotides matching TRBD2. The CDR3 extends 3 residues past the end of the read, so its final part is completed from the germline J gene. V dropped 0 bases and J dropped 6; count of bases not matched to a gene: 5. The CDR3 totals 16 residues. Germline loops: CDR1 DFQATT, CDR2 SNEGSKA (reference sequence).

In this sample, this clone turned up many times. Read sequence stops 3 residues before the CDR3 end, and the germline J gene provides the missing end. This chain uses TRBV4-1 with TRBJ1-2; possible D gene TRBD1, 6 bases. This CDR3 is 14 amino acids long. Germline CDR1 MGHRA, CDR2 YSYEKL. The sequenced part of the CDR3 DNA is TGCGCCAGCAGCCCCCTCCAGGCAGGGGCCGGC. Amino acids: CASSPLQAGAG. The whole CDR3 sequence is CASSPLQAGAGYTF.

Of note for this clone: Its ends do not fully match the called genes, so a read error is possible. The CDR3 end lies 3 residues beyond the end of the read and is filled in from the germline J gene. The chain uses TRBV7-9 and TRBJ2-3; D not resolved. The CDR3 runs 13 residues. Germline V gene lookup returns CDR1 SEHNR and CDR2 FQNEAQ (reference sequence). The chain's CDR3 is CSSSSTPEETQYF. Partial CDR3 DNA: TGTTCCAGCAGTTCGACTCCGGAAGAGACG.